Below are 18 T cell receptor beta chains sequenced from a single sample in a study of blood T cells in healthy people across ages. Alongside a J-beta primer mix, a sample-barcoded 5' primer served in a second PCR lasting roughly 6 to 11 cycles. TCRdb redid the calling of the 5' RACE reads with MiXCR, one entry per CDR3 protein. The sample holds under 2 million distinct CDR3 sequences; roughly 32% are singletons and the top ten take 10% to 12%. The source material was blood. The receptors originated from a woman in her twenties or thirties in good health.

The chain uses TRBV3-1 and TRBJ1-6; 7 bases agree with TRBD1. CDR1 is LGHDT and CDR2 is YNNKEL in the germline V gene (reference sequence). The CDR3 sequence is 13 residues long. With 1 base clipped from V and 17 bases from J, the junction kept 8 bases outside the gene matches. DNA for the CDR3: TGTGCCAGCAGCCAAGCAGGGACAGAGGCGGTCCACTTT. Translation: CASSQAGTEAVHF.

V usage is TRBV7-3 and J usage is TRBJ1-1; weak D call: TRBD1 (6 bases). Between the trimmed V and J ends, which lost 8 bases and 4 bases, there was a span of 14 bases. CDR3 length: 13 residues. Looked up from germline, CDR1 is SGHTA and CDR2 is FQGTGA. The CDR3 DNA follows: TGTGCCAGCGGCATTCAGGGGAGCACTGAAGCTTTCTTT. Encoded protein: CASGIQGSTEAFF.

This clonotype showed up many times. The genes are TRBV20-1 and TRBJ2-7; 8 bases line up with TRBD2. This CDR3 spans 16 amino acids. Germline V lookup: CDR1 DFQATT, CDR2 SNEGSKA (reference sequence). J lost 2 bases, V lost 3 bases, and 12 bases had no gene match. In DNA, the CDR3 is TGCAGTGCTAGTCTTGTGGAGTCGCGGGGGGCCTACGAGCAGTACTTC. Translated, it gives CSASLVESRGAYEQYF.

The chain carries TRBV2 and TRBJ2-1; tentatively, D is TRBD1 (5 bases). Germline assignment: CDR1 SNHLY and CDR2 FYNNEI. The V and J ends lost 6 bases and 8 bases respectively, with 17 bases between them. The CDR3 extends over 14 amino acids. The CDR3 DNA is TGTGCCAGCAGACCGCACCAGGGTGGGGATGAGCAGTTCTTC. This codes for CASRPHQGGDEQFF. Looking up the rest from reference TRBV2 and TRBJ2-1 gives the full variable domain: EPEVTQTPSHQVTQMGQEVILRCVPISNHLYFYWYRQILGQKVEFLVSFYNNEISEKSEIFDDQFSVERPDGSNFTLKIRSTKLEDSAMYFCASRPHQGGDEQFFGPGTRLTVL.

A few counts support this clonotype. The chain recombines TRBV9 with TRBJ1-4, with TRBD1 matching over 7 bases. Germline CDR1 is SGDLS and CDR2 is YYNGEE. V trimming: 5 bases; J trimming: 7 bases; junction bases outside the gene matches: 8. This CDR3 spans 14 amino acids. CDR3 DNA sequence: TGTGCCAGCAGTCGACAGGGAGTAAGTGAAAAACTGTTTTTT. The encoded protein is CASSRQGVSEKLFF.

There are a few counts of this clonotype. The J gene is TRBJ2-5, the V gene TRBV20-1; no clear D. CDR3 length equals 11 residues. Trimming stripped 0 bases from V and 7 bases from J, with 6 bases between. The germline V gene encodes CDR1 DFQATT and CDR2 SNEGSKA (reference sequence). The CDR3, as DNA: TGCAGTGCTAGAGATGCCGCGACCCAGTACTTC. Translated: CSARDAATQYF.

The chain has TRBV9 and TRBJ1-6; a possible D gene is TRBD1 (5 bases). This CDR3 spans 16 amino acids. Germline V gene data show CDR1 as SGDLS and CDR2 as YYNGEE. The germline V and J ends were trimmed by 0 bases and 10 bases, with 17 bases remaining between them. The CDR3 here is CASSVASGTGGSPLHF. The CDR3 coding sequence is TGTGCCAGCAGCGTAGCTTCCGGAACGGGGGGATCACCCCTCCACTTT.

J is TRBJ1-1 and V is TRBV11-2; D remains ambiguous. CDR3 length: 13 amino acids. Per the germline V gene, CDR1 is SGHAT and CDR2 is FQNNGV. V lost 5 bases and J lost 5, with 12 bases in between. CDR3 nucleotide sequence: TGTGCCAGCAGCCCAGACCAAGGGACTGAAGCTTTCTTT. It translates to CASSPDQGTEAFF.

The chain employs TRBV28 and TRBJ2-3, with 8 bases fitting TRBD1. CDR3 length: 19 residues. From germline, CDR1 is MDHEN and CDR2 SYDVKM. Unmatched junction bases numbered 16, after V lost 5 bases and J lost 0 bases. The CDR3 sequence: CASSPRQGKLYSSTDTQYF. In DNA form, the CDR3 reads TGTGCCAGCAGTCCCCGACAGGGGAAATTATATTCTAGCACAGATACGCAGTATTTT.

The chain couples TRBV9 to TRBJ2-6; D is possibly TRBD2 (6 bases). The germline V and J ends were trimmed by 2 bases and 0 bases, with 15 bases remaining between them. The germline CDR1 and CDR2 sequences are SGDLS and YYNGEE. The CDR3 loop spans 18 amino acids. CDR3 loop: CASSVSGDWLSGANVLTF. CDR3 nucleotides: TGTGCCAGCAGCGTCTCCGGGGACTGGCTCTCTGGGGCCAACGTCCTGACTTTC.

The chain carries TRBV3-1 and TRBJ2-1, with 8 nucleotides matching TRBD2. Germline CDR1 is LGHDT and CDR2 is YNNKEL (reference sequence). This CDR3 spans 15 amino acids. With V trimmed by 3 bases and J by 7 bases, 8 bases remained unmatched. DNA for the CDR3: TGTGCCAGCAGCCATAGCGGGGTCTTTTCAAATGAGCAGTTCTTC. It yields the protein CASSHSGVFSNEQFF.

This clonotype was counted a single time. This chain links TRBV20-1 with TRBJ2-1; 10 nucleotides align to TRBD2. With V trimmed by 6 bases and J by 12 bases, 14 bases remained unmatched. The CDR3 consists of 14 residues. Germline V gene data show CDR1 as DFQATT and CDR2 as SNEGSKA (reference sequence). The CDR3 DNA is TGCAGTGCCCAAGGGGCTAGCGGGAGCCATGGGCAGTTCTTC. Its translation: CSAQGASGSHGQFF.

This chain uses TRBV3-1 with TRBJ1-2; D not certain. The CDR3 has 13 amino acids. V gave up 3 bases and J gave up 5 bases, with 10 bases separating them. The V gene's germline CDR1 is LGHDT and CDR2 YNNKEL (reference sequence). The CDR3 region is CASSQGVWYGYTF. The CDR3 DNA follows: TGTGCCAGCAGCCAGGGTGTATGGTATGGCTACACCTTC.

The chain employs TRBV10-3 and TRBJ1-1; D perhaps matches TRBD1 (6 bases). The CDR3 covers 12 residues. Trimming pared 0 bases from V and 8 bases from J, leaving 7 bases between. CDR1 and CDR2 from the germline V gene are ENHRY and SYGVKD. As DNA, the CDR3 is TGTGCCATCAGTGAGTCTGACAGGGAAGCTTTCTTT. This gives the protein CAISESDREAFF.

The chain has TRBV6-6 and TRBJ1-2; no reliable D call. The CDR3 extends over 14 amino acids. The V gene lost 6 bases and the J gene lost 4 bases, with 15 bases spanning the gap. Germline-derived CDR1 and CDR2 are MNHNY and SVGAGI (reference sequence). The CDR3 DNA sequence: TGTGCCAGCAGCACCCACTTTGAGGGCTATGGCTACACCTTC. Translated, it gives CASSTHFEGYGYTF.

This clonotype was observed many times. The chain employs TRBV5-1 and TRBJ2-5, with a possible D match to TRBD2 (7 bases). The V gene lost 2 bases and the J gene lost 5 bases, with 16 bases spanning the gap. Germline lookup yields CDR1 SGHRS and CDR2 YFSETQ. The CDR3 has 15 amino acids. Here the CDR3 reads CASSFEGGPLETQYF. In DNA form, the CDR3 reads TGCGCCAGCAGCTTTGAGGGGGGGCCCTTGGAGACCCAGTACTTC.

V gene TRBV10-3 combines with J gene TRBJ2-1, with D perhaps matching TRBD2 (5 bases). CDR3 length: 13 amino acids. Trimming removed 6 bases at V and 11 bases at J, with 17 bases between. The V gene's germline CDR1 is ENHRY and CDR2 SYGVKD. CDR3 nucleotide sequence: TGTGCCATCAGGGATGGGAGAGAGGATAAGCAGTTCTTC. Amino acid sequence: CAIRDGREDKQFF.

In this sample, this clonotype turned up once. The germline gene is not matched at one end of the junction; a read error may be the cause. This chain uses TRBV7-9 with TRBJ1-1; a weak D match, TRBD1 (5 bases). This CDR3 is 14 amino acids long. Germline V gives CDR1 SEHNR, CDR2 FQNEAQ (reference sequence). DNA for the CDR3: TGTGCCGGCAGCTCCGTCGGGGGGAACACTGAAGCTTTCTTT. It yields the protein CAGSSVGGNTEAFF.